A single sample is the source of the 18 T cell receptor beta chains below, sequenced in a study of T cells in Graves' hyperthyroidism and ophthalmopathy. Regions amplified from RNA transcripts were the TCR beta CDR3 regions. HTBI primers were employed in a first-round RT-PCR of the TCR CDR3. MiXCR was run by TCRdb on the multiplex PCR reads, yielding one entry per CDR3 protein. The data show roughly 380,000 distinct CDR3 sequences, roughly 13% seen once. Source material: blood. Receptors were obtained from a woman aged 55-70 years with Graves' hyperthyroidism.

The chain has TRBV11-3 and TRBJ2-4, with D perhaps TRBD2 (6 bases). The CDR3 is 17 residues long. Deletions cut 5 bases from V and 3 bases from J, with 20 bases between. Germline V gene sequence: CDR1 SGHNT, CDR2 YENEEA. CDR3 bases: TGTGCCAGCAGCCCCCTCTTCGGACTAAAGGGCAAAAACATTCAGTACTTC. This translates into CASSPLFGLKGKNIQYF.

Ten or more counts support this clonotype. The J gene is TRBJ2-3, the V gene TRBV7-9, with TRBD1 identical over 7 bases. Per germline, CDR1 SEHNR and CDR2 FQNEAQ (reference sequence). There are 14 residues in the CDR3. V lost 8 bases to trimming and J lost 5 bases; unmatched junction nucleotides: 10. CDR3 region: CASGRTGGGDTQYF. For the CDR3, the DNA is TGTGCCAGCGGAAGGACAGGTGGGGGAGATACGCAGTATTTT.

V and J are TRBV27 and TRBJ2-4; 9 bases agree with TRBD1. Looked up from germline, CDR1 is MNHEY and CDR2 is SMNVEV (reference sequence). Losses at the gene ends were 5 bases for V and 5 bases for J; bases not matched to a gene: 7. This CDR3 is built from 15 residues. In DNA form, the CDR3 reads TGTGCCAGCAGTGCCCCGGGACAGGGTGAAAACATTCAGTACTTC. Its protein is CASSAPGQGENIQYF.

In its sample, this clonotype was seen many times. The chain joins TRBV5-6 to TRBJ1-1; TRBD1 aligns across 7 bases. The CDR3 length is 15 residues. The V gene's germline CDR1 is SGHDT and CDR2 YYEEEE. After removal of 3 bases from V and 1 base from J, the junction contained 6 bases not matched to a gene. The chain's CDR3 is CASSSPGQRNTEAFF. In DNA, the CDR3 is TGTGCCAGCAGCTCACCGGGACAGAGGAACACTGAAGCTTTCTTT.

This clonotype came up many times. The chain uses TRBV18 and TRBJ1-2; 11 bases map to TRBD1. Per the germline V gene, CDR1 is KGHSH and CDR2 is LQKENI. This CDR3 is 16 amino acids long. The junction had 9 bases not matched to a gene; V was cut back by 4 bases and J by 5 bases. The DNA for the CDR3 is TGTGCCAGCTCACTGTCTGGACAGGGGGCGAAGTATGGCTACACCTTC. Translation: CASSLSGQGAKYGYTF.

This clonotype was detected ten times or more. The rearrangement uses TRBV28 and TRBJ2-1; possible D gene TRBD1, 5 bases. Deletions cut 2 bases from V and 6 bases from J, with 11 bases between. Germline V CDR1 and CDR2: MDHEN, SYDVKM. CDR3 length equals 14 residues. The CDR3, as DNA: TGTGCCAGCAGTTTAGTGGCAGGGTCCAATGAGCAGTTCTTC. Amino acid sequence: CASSLVAGSNEQFF.

This clonotype was seen repeatedly, ten times or more. This chain joins TRBV9 and TRBJ2-7; 8 positions match TRBD2. The germline gives CDR1 SGDLS, CDR2 YYNGEE. CDR3 length: 16 amino acids. After removal of 3 bases from V and 4 bases from J, the junction contained 12 bases not matched to a gene. The CDR3 loop is CASSAEPRGGRYEQYF. CDR3 nucleotide sequence: TGTGCCAGCAGCGCCGAACCCCGAGGCGGGAGGTACGAGCAGTACTTC.

Only a few counts were recorded for this clonotype. This sequence joins TRBV5-6 and TRBJ2-7; no clear D gene. Deletions cut 0 bases from V and 7 bases from J, with 14 bases between. The CDR3 consists of 14 residues. Germline CDR1 reads SGHDT; CDR2 reads YYEEEE. CDR3 coding DNA: TGTGCCAGCAGCTTGGGTTTCTCACTGGTGGAGCAGTACTTC. Protein product: CASSLGFSLVEQYF.

This clonotype was counted between two and nine times. The rearrangement uses TRBV27 and TRBJ2-3; D is undetermined. Trimming removed 6 bases at V and 1 base at J, with 11 bases between. In germline, CDR1 is MNHEY, CDR2 SMNVEV (reference sequence). The CDR3 covers 14 residues. This chain's CDR3 is CASRWELGTDTQYF. As DNA, the CDR3 is TGTGCCAGCAGGTGGGAACTGGGCACAGATACGCAGTATTTT.

The chain couples TRBV30 to TRBJ2-5; 7 bases are a match to TRBD1. CDR1 GTSNPN and CDR2 SVGIG come from the germline V gene (reference sequence). There are 12 residues in the CDR3. V lost 5 bases and J lost 2; bases outside the gene matches: 2. The CDR3 nucleotides are TGTGCCTGGGGGGGACAGCAAGAGACCCAGTACTTC. Translated: CAWGGQQETQYF.

This chain joins TRBV19 and TRBJ1-3; D remains ambiguous. This CDR3 contains 14 residues. Germline V gene data show CDR1 as LNHDA and CDR2 as SQIVND (reference sequence). V was pared by 7 bases and J by 0 bases, with 10 bases between. In DNA form, the CDR3 reads TGTGCCAGTATGAGGTACCGCTCTGGAAACACCATATATTTT. Amino acid sequence: CASMRYRSGNTIYF.

This clonotype was detected many times. CDR3 amino acids: CASSPSGGGRVRETQYF. CDR3 in DNA: TGTGCCAGCAGCCCGTCTGGAGGCGGGAGGGTTAGGGAGACCCAGTACTTC. The chain has TRBV3-1 and TRBJ2-5; 9 bases fit TRBD2. CDR1 is LGHDT and CDR2 is YNNKEL in the germline V gene (reference sequence). V trimming: 4 bases; J trimming: 5 bases; junction bases outside the gene matches: 14. CDR3 length equals 17 residues.

This clonotype was found many times. The chain recombines TRBV7-2 with TRBJ2-7; 7 bases fit TRBD1. With V trimmed by 5 bases and J by 2 bases, 9 bases remained unmatched. The length of the CDR3 is 15 residues. Germline values: CDR1 SGHTA, CDR2 FQGNSA. The CDR3 DNA follows: TGTGCCAGCAGCCTACGGACAGGCGATACCTACGAGCAGTACTTC. Its protein product is CASSLRTGDTYEQYF.

This clonotype occurred a few times. The genes are TRBV29-1 and TRBJ2-2; D not certain. Trimming stripped 6 bases from V and 2 bases from J, with 16 bases between. CDR1 is SQVTM, CDR2 ANQGSEA, per germline. CDR3 length: 15 amino acids. The CDR3 nucleotides read TGCAGCGTGCTTGATTCCGACCATAACACCGGGGAGCTGTTTTTT. Its protein is CSVLDSDHNTGELFF.

This clonotype was detected many times. The J gene is TRBJ1-1, the V gene TRBV10-3; the D is unclear. The CDR3 consists of 14 residues. Trimming cost V 2 bases and J 4 bases, with 11 bases left between them. Germline loops: CDR1 ENHRY, CDR2 SYGVKD. CDR3 residues: CAISEPRTGTEAFF. The CDR3 region has the DNA TGTGCCATCAGTGAGCCCCGGACGGGCACTGAAGCTTTCTTT.

Ten or more counts support this clonotype. CDR3 sequence: CASSPPLRLAGVPYNEQFF. Here the CDR3 DNA reads TGTGCCAGCAGCCCCCCCCTAAGACTAGCGGGCGTCCCCTACAATGAGCAGTTCTTC. The V gene is TRBV7-9, the J gene TRBJ2-1; 10 bases are a match to TRBD2. The CDR3 is 19 residues long. The ends lost 5 bases at V and 2 bases at J; junction bases unmatched: 15. From germline, CDR1 is SEHNR and CDR2 FQNEAQ (reference sequence).

This clonotype was counted at least ten times. V gene TRBV3-1 combines with J gene TRBJ2-3; 9 bases line up with TRBD1. Germline CDR1 reads LGHDT; CDR2 reads YNNKEL (reference sequence). The ends lost 3 bases at V and 6 bases at J; junction bases unmatched: 10. The CDR3 extends over 16 amino acids. CDR3 sequence: CASSHPGTGSVDTQYF. The DNA for the CDR3 is TGTGCCAGCAGCCATCCCGGGACAGGGAGTGTTGATACGCAGTATTTT.

The chain recombines TRBV19 with TRBJ1-5; D is unclear. V lost 2 bases, J lost 0 bases, and 5 bases lay in between. CDR1 LNHDA and CDR2 SQIVND come from the germline V gene (reference sequence). The CDR3 sequence is 14 residues long. The DNA for the CDR3 is TGTGCCAGTAGTATAACTAATAGCAATCAGCCCCAGCATTTT. Translated, it gives CASSITNSNQPQHF.